This entry describes one T cell receptor beta chain. Looked up from germline, CDR1 is MNHNY and CDR2 is SVGAGI (reference sequence). The CDR3 contains 11 residues. This record comes from a study of CD4+ T cells in melanoma. The data were produced by immunoSEQ multiplex PCR, yet TCRdb's version contains in-frame clones alone and is incomplete. Of more than 15,000 clones listed, roughly three quarters are singletons. The chain carries TRBV6-6 and TRBJ2-3; D is perhaps TRBD2 (5 bases). The sequenced sample was cells from a culture (not recorded whether cultured in vitro). The clonotype originates from a human donor with melanoma. CDR3 protein: CATTRADTQYF. CDR3 nucleotide sequence: TGTGCTACCACGAGGGCAGATACGCAGTATTTT.